This TCR beta chain was sequenced for a study of spatial heterogeneity in lung cancer. Germline assignment: CDR1 SGHTA and CDR2 FQGNSA. After removal of 1 base from V and 6 bases from J, the junction contained 1 base not matched to a gene. There are 15 residues in the CDR3. TCRdb re-called the 5' RACE reads through MiXCR, storing one row per CDR3 protein. This sample has tens of thousands of distinct CDR3 sequences, with approximately 12% found just once. Time point noted: sample taken at primary tumor resection. Material for sequencing was whole RNA from tumor, nontumor lung or frozen PBMC, left unsorted. The donor group consisted of around 66 patients who had untreated, early-stage non-small cell lung cancer.

V and J are TRBV7-2 and TRBJ2-2, with 11 bases identical to TRBD1. This receptor was identified in a male donor with early-stage non-small cell lung cancer. The sequencing used PBMCs, collected at surgery. The CDR3: CASSLEGQGAGELFF. The DNA of the CDR3 is TGTGCCAGCAGCTTAGAGGGACAGGGGGCCGGGGAGCTGTTTTTT.